What follows are 3 T cell receptor beta chains derived from one specimen sequenced in a study of shared clonotypes between healthy human individuals. Assay used: immunoSEQ multiplex PCR; TCRdb lists only in-frame clones, some missing. The sample lists some 2,400,000 clones; approximately 95% were seen once. Sequenced sample: naive CD4+ T cells sorted from blood. Stated subset: CD45RA+ positively selected. These TCRs come from a young man in good health.

CDR3 sequence reads: CAISDWGGSDTQYF. DNA of the CDR3: TGTGCCATCAGTGACTGGGGAGGGTCAGATACGCAGTATTTT. The chain employs TRBV10-3 and TRBJ2-3; TRBD2 matches 7 bases. Unmatched junction bases numbered 4, after V lost 3 bases and J lost 4 bases. CDR3 length equals 14 residues. CDR1 and CDR2 from the germline V gene are ENHRY and SYGVKD.

The CDR3 region is CARGRTDTQYF. The DNA for the CDR3 is TGTGCCCGGGGACGCACAGATACGCAGTATTTT. This chain uses TRBV30 with TRBJ2-3; perhaps D is TRBD1 or TRBD2 (5 bases each). Germline CDR1 and CDR2: GTSNPN and SVGIG (reference sequence). This CDR3 has 11 amino acids. Trimming took 8 bases from V and 1 from J, leaving 7 bases between them.

The chain employs TRBV7-2 and TRBJ2-2; the match to TRBD1 covers 9 bases. CDR3 length: 15 residues. Germline CDR1 reads SGHTA; CDR2 reads FQGNSA. V dropped 6 bases and J dropped 7; count of bases not matched to a gene: 9. CDR3 residues: CASRHGQGMNGELFF. CDR3 coding DNA: TGTGCCAGCAGACACGGACAGGGGATGAACGGGGAGCTGTTTTTT.